One sample yielded the 17 T cell receptor beta chains listed below, sequenced in a study of blood T cell repertoires in COVID-19. Assay used: immunoSEQ multiplex PCR; TCRdb lists only in-frame clones, some missing. Here the sample spans 250,000 or so clones, around 90% being singletons. The sequencing sample was made of PBMCs or T cells enriched from blood (not recorded which). Source of these receptors: a woman aged 30 to 39 who had been exposed to COVID-19.

The rearrangement joins TRBV24-1 to TRBJ2-3; a weak D match, TRBD2 (6 bases). This CDR3 spans 13 amino acids. V lost 5 bases and J 4 bases, leaving 9 bases between the germline ends. CDR1 KGHDR and CDR2 SFDVKD come from the germline V gene. The CDR3 DNA is TGTGCCACCAGTGGGGCGGGATCAGATACGCAGTATTTT. Its translation: CATSGAGSDTQYF.

This chain uses TRBV29-1 with TRBJ2-3; the D gene is possibly TRBD1 (5 bases). Germline V gene sequence: CDR1 SQVTM, CDR2 ANQGSEA. The V end was cut by 4 bases, the J end by 1 base, with 21 bases between. The CDR3 is 17 amino acids. CDR3 amino acids: CSVVRQPVPLGTDTQYF. CDR3 in DNA: TGCAGCGTTGTTAGACAGCCGGTTCCTCTTGGCACAGATACGCAGTATTTT.

This clone appeared once. The chain recombines TRBV18 with TRBJ1-4; a weak D match, TRBD1 (5 bases). The CDR3 contains 14 residues. Germline V gene sequence: CDR1 KGHSH, CDR2 LQKENI. V lost 5 bases, J lost 8 bases, and 15 bases lay in between. This chain's CDR3 is CASSSYQGQEKLFF. As DNA, the CDR3 is TGTGCCAGCTCATCCTACCAGGGCCAAGAAAAACTGTTTTTT.

The chain is built from TRBV27 and TRBJ2-5, with TRBD2 as a possible D gene (6 bases). The CDR3 length is 14 residues. The V gene lost 6 bases and the J gene lost 1 base, with 12 bases spanning the gap. Per the germline V gene, CDR1 is MNHEY and CDR2 is SMNVEV (reference sequence). CDR3 residues: CASSRRGPQETQYF. The CDR3 DNA is TGTGCCAGCAGCAGGAGGGGTCCCCAAGAGACCCAGTACTTC.

Comment on this clone: Other DNA sequences in this specimen translate into the identical CDR3. The J gene is TRBJ1-2, the V gene TRBV30; no clear D gene. The CDR3 has 12 amino acids. Germline CDR1 GTSNPN, CDR2 SVGIG (reference sequence). The ends were cut back, 0 bases at V and 8 bases at J, with 10 bases in the middle. The CDR3 nucleotides read TGTGCCTGGAGTGTCGGACGGGAGGGCTACACCTTC. It translates to CAWSVGREGYTF.

This chain's CDR3 is CATSSPLFLASSTDTQYF. The CDR3, as DNA: TGTGCCACCAGCAGCCCACTCTTCCTAGCGAGTAGCACAGATACGCAGTATTTT. J is TRBJ2-3 and V is TRBV15; possibly TRBD2 for D (6 bases). Germline V gives CDR1 LNHNV, CDR2 YYDKDF (reference sequence). Trimming pared 3 bases from V and 0 bases from J, leaving 19 bases between. The CDR3 runs 18 residues.

The genes are TRBV12-3 or TRBV12-4 and TRBJ1-5; D ambiguous. The CDR3 runs to 13 residues. V shed 3 bases and J shed 7 bases, with 10 bases lying between them. CDR3 sequence (DNA): TGTGCCAGCAGTTTTAGCGAGTACCAGCCCCAGCATTTT. Translation: CASSFSEYQPQHF.

The rearrangement uses TRBV24-1 and TRBJ1-5, with D possibly being TRBD1 (6 bases). Trimming cost V 4 bases and J 1 base, with 13 bases left between them. This CDR3 spans 16 amino acids. Germline lookup yields CDR1 KGHDR and CDR2 SFDVKD. CDR3 coding DNA: TGTGCCACCAGTGACCCTGTTCAGGGGAGCAATCAGCCCCAGCATTTT. It translates to CATSDPVQGSNQPQHF.

The rearrangement uses TRBV11-3 and TRBJ2-3; possibly TRBD2 for D (5 bases). The CDR3 consists of 13 residues. CDR1 is SGHNT, CDR2 YENEEA, per germline. The germline V and J ends were trimmed by 4 bases and 2 bases, with 7 bases remaining between them. CDR3 in DNA: TGTGCCAGCAGCTGGGGAGCCACAGATACGCAGTATTTT. This gives the protein CASSWGATDTQYF.

This chain uses TRBV30 with TRBJ1-6, with 7 bases that match TRBD1. CDR1 is GTSNPN and CDR2 is SVGIG in the germline V gene (reference sequence). This CDR3 is 14 amino acids long. The V segment lost 2 bases and the J segment 9 bases; nucleotides outside the gene matches: 7. CDR3 protein: CAWSNDRVGSPLHF. The CDR3 DNA follows: TGTGCCTGGAGTAATGACAGGGTTGGTTCACCCCTCCACTTT.

The chain combines TRBV19 with TRBJ2-6; TRBD1 might be the D (5 bases). This CDR3 is 16 amino acids long. Germline assignment: CDR1 LNHDA and CDR2 SQIVND (reference sequence). With 3 bases removed from V and 0 bases from J, the gap between germline ends came to 9 bases. CDR3 in amino acids: CASSIPTASGANVLTF. The DNA of the CDR3 is TGTGCCAGTAGTATCCCGACAGCCTCTGGGGCCAACGTCCTGACTTTC.

The chain carries TRBV28 and TRBJ1-5; possible D gene TRBD1, 6 bases. The CDR3 loop spans 15 amino acids. CDR1 and CDR2 from the germline V gene are MDHEN and SYDVKM. Trimming pared 5 bases from V and 7 bases from J, leaving 18 bases between. The DNA of the CDR3 is TGTGCCAGCAGTCCGGCCAGGGGTCCAGGGCAGCCCCAGCATTTT. It specifies CASSPARGPGQPQHF. The full variable domain, completed using reference TRBV28 and TRBJ1-5, is DVKVTQSSRYLVKRTGEKVFLECVQDMDHENMFWYRQDPGLGLRLIYFSYDVKMKEKGDIPEGYSVSREKKERFSLILESASTNQTSMYLCASSPARGPGQPQHFGDGTRLSIL.

The chain carries TRBV4-1 and TRBJ1-4, with a tentative D call TRBD1 (5 bases). Trimming removed 0 bases from V and 8 bases from J, with 16 bases in between. Germline V gives CDR1 MGHRA, CDR2 YSYEKL. This CDR3 is built from 16 residues. This chain's CDR3 is CASSQDLGGGQEKLFF. The CDR3 DNA follows: TGCGCCAGCAGCCAAGATCTTGGGGGGGGTCAAGAAAAACTGTTTTTT.

This chain joins TRBV19 and TRBJ1-4, with D unresolved. There are 13 residues in the CDR3. V was pared by 3 bases and J by 8 bases, with 10 bases between. CDR1 LNHDA and CDR2 SQIVND come from the germline V gene (reference sequence). Written as DNA, the CDR3 is TGTGCCAGTAGTATCTTGAGGAACGAAAAACTGTTTTTT. This translates into CASSILRNEKLFF. The whole variable domain, remainder taken from reference TRBV19 and TRBJ1-4, is DGGITQSPKYLFRKEGQNVTLSCEQNLNHDAMYWYRQDPGQGLRLIYYSQIVNDFQKGDIAEGYSVSREKKESFPLTVTSAQKNPTAFYLCASSILRNEKLFFGSGTQLSVL.

The chain couples TRBV7-3 to TRBJ2-1; no firm D call. CDR1 and CDR2 (germline): SGHTA, FQGTGA. Deletions cut 1 base from V and 7 bases from J, with 2 bases between. This CDR3 contains 11 residues. CDR3: CASSLINEQFF. In nucleotides, the CDR3 is TGTGCCAGCAGCTTAATAAATGAGCAGTTCTTC.

The chain employs TRBV19 and TRBJ2-6, with D possibly TRBD2 on 7 matching bases. This CDR3 contains 17 residues. Germline lookup yields CDR1 LNHDA and CDR2 SQIVND (reference sequence). Trimming cost V 5 bases and J 5 bases, with 19 bases left between them. CDR3 bases: TGTGCCAGTAGTGGACCGACAGGACTAGGGAGGGCCAACGTCCTGACTTTC. Its translation: CASSGPTGLGRANVLTF.

This sequence joins TRBV12-3 or TRBV12-4 and TRBJ2-1; 7 bases are shared with TRBD1. Unmatched junction bases numbered 2, after V lost 3 bases and J lost 6 bases. The CDR3 has 13 amino acids. For the CDR3, the DNA is TGTGCCAGCAGTTTCAGACAGGGCAATGAGCAGTTCTTC. Its translation: CASSFRQGNEQFF.